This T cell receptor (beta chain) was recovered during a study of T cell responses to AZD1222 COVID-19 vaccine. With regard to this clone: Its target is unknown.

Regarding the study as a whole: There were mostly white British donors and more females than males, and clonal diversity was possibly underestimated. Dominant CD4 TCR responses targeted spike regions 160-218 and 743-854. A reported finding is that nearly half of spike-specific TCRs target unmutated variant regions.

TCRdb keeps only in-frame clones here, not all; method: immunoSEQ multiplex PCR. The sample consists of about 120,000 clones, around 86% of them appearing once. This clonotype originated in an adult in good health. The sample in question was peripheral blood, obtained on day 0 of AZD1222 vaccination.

CDR3 in DNA: TGTGCCAGCAGTGAAGGGAGGTACTCACCCCTCCACTTT. Translation: CASSEGRYSPLHF. The gene calls are TRBV6-1 and TRBJ1-6, with D hard to call. The CDR3 extends over 13 amino acids. Trimming took 1 base from V and 10 from J, leaving 8 bases between them. The germline V gene encodes CDR1 MNHNS and CDR2 SASEGT.